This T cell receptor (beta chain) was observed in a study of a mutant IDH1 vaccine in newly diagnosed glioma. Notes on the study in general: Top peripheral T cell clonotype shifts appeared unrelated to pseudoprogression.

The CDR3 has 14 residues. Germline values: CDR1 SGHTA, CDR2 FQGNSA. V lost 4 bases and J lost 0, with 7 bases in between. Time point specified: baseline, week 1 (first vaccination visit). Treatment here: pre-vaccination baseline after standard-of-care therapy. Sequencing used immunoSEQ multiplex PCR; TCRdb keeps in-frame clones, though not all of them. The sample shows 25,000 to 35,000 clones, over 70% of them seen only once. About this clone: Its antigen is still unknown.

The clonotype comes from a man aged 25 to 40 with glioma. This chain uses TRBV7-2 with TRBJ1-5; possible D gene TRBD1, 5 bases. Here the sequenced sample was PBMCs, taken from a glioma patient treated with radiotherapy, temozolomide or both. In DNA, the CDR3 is TGTGCCAGCAGCTCCACAGGTAGCAATCAGCCCCAGCATTTT. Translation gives CASSSTGSNQPQHF. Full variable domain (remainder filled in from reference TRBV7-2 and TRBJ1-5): GAGVSQSPSNKVTEKGKDVELRCDPISGHTALYWYRQSLGQGLEFLIYFQGNSAPDKSGLPSDRFSAERTGGSVSTLTIQRTQQEDSAVYLCASSSTGSNQPQHFGDGTRLSIL.